This entry concerns a single TCR beta chain. Its antigen is as yet unknown. PCR employed 60 Vbeta and 13 Jbeta primers. Using immunoSEQ multiplex PCR, the repertoire was profiled, and TCRdb retains in-frame clones only, with some absent. This repertoire shows some 150,000 clones, approximately 80% found once; its top ten account for over 1%. The entry originates in a study of cytomegalovirus exposure and HLA in healthy donors. Findings of the study overall: In a later analysis, V- and J-gene trimming of beta chains associated with a DCLRE1C missense variant, replicated independently.

The CDR3 extends over 13 amino acids. Germline assignment: CDR1 SGHDT and CDR2 YYEEEE. Between the trimmed V and J ends, which lost 0 bases and 4 bases, there was a span of 8 bases. The sequence derives from a woman in her 50s in good health and CMV-seronegative. Input material: PBMCs. The chain employs TRBV5-6 and TRBJ2-7, with unresolved D. The DNA of the CDR3 is TGTGCCAGCAGCTTGGCCGCGAGGTACGAGCAGTACTTC. It encodes CASSLAARYEQYF.